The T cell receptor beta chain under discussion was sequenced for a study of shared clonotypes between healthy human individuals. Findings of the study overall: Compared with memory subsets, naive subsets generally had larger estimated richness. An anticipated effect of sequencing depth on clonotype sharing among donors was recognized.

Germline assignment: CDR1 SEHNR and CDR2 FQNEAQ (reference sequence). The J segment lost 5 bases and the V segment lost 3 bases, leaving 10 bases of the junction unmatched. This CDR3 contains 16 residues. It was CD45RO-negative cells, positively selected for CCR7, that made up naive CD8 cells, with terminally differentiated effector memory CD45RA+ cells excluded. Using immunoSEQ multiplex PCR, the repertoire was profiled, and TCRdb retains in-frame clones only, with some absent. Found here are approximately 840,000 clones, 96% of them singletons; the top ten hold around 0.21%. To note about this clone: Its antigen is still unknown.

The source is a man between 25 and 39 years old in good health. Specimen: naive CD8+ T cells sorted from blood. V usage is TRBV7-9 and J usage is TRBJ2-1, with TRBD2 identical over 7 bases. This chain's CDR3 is CASSLAGVDYNNEQFF. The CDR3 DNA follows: TGTGCCAGCAGCTTGGCGGGAGTGGATTATAACAATGAGCAGTTCTTC.